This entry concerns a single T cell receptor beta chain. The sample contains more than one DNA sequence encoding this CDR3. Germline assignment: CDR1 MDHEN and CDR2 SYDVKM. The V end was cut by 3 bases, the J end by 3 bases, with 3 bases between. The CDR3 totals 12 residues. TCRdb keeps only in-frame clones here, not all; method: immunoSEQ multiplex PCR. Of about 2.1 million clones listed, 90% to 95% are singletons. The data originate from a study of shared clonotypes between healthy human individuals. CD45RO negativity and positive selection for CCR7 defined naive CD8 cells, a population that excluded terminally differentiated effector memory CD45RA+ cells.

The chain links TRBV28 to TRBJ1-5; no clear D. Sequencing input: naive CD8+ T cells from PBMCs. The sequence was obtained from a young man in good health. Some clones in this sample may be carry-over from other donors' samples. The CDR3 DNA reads TGTGCCAGCAGTTTCCCCAATCAGCCCCAGCATTTT. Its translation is CASSFPNQPQHF. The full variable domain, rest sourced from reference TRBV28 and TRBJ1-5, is DVKVTQSSRYLVKRTGEKVFLECVQDMDHENMFWYRQDPGLGLRLIYFSYDVKMKEKGDIPEGYSVSREKKERFSLILESASTNQTSMYLCASSFPNQPQHFGDGTRLSIL.